What follows are 29 T cell receptor beta chains derived from one specimen sequenced in a study of cytomegalovirus exposure and HLA in healthy donors. Method: immunoSEQ multiplex PCR; TCRdb's copy keeps in-frame clones and lacks some. The repertoire has 180,000 or so clones, around 86% of them found once; the top ten carry 7.2%. The specimen sequenced was PBMCs. These receptor sequences come from a man aged 25-45 years in good health and CMV-seropositive.

V and J are TRBV7-9 and TRBJ2-7; 7 nucleotides line up with TRBD1. This CDR3 region has 14 residues. The germline V gene encodes CDR1 SEHNR and CDR2 FQNEAQ (reference sequence). J gave up 5 bases and V 5 bases, and 9 bases lay outside the gene matches. The CDR3 reads CASSRTGAGDEQYF. The CDR3, as DNA: TGTGCCAGCAGCCGGACAGGTGCCGGGGACGAGCAGTACTTC.

The V call is TRBV4-1, the J call TRBJ1-1; a possible D gene is TRBD1 (5 bases). This CDR3 is 19 amino acids long. The V and J ends lost 2 bases and 4 bases respectively, with 26 bases between them. The germline V gene has CDR1 MGHRA and CDR2 YSYEKL. In DNA form, the CDR3 reads TGCGCCAGCAGCCAAAGGGATACTTCCGGGACCGCCTCTAGCACTGAAGCTTTCTTT. It encodes CASSQRDTSGTASSTEAFF.

The genes are TRBV6-5 and TRBJ2-7, with 7 bases that match TRBD2. Trimming cost V 2 bases and J 0 bases; bases outside gene matches: 4. The germline V gene encodes CDR1 MNHEY and CDR2 SVGAGI. The CDR3 loop spans 15 amino acids. CDR3 amino acids: CASSYGSGGSYEQYF. CDR3 in DNA: TGTGCCAGCAGTTACGGATCGGGAGGCTCCTACGAGCAGTACTTC.

V and J are TRBV7-9 and TRBJ2-7; the D gene could be TRBD1 or TRBD2 (6 bases each). CDR1 is SEHNR, CDR2 FQNEAQ, per germline (reference sequence). The V gene lost 1 base and the J gene lost 4 bases, with 11 bases spanning the gap. This CDR3 contains 14 residues. CDR3 DNA: TGTGCCAGCAGCTTAGGACGGGGGCGGTACGAGCAGTACTTC. This encodes CASSLGRGRYEQYF.

The chain's CDR3 is CASSLSWTSGGVANEQFF. The CDR3 nucleotides are TGTGCCAGCAGTTTATCGTGGACTAGCGGGGGGGTAGCCAATGAGCAGTTCTTC. The chain couples TRBV27 to TRBJ2-1, with TRBD2 identical over 15 bases. The V gene's germline CDR1 is MNHEY and CDR2 SMNVEV (reference sequence). The CDR3 is 18 residues long. Germline trimming cut 0 bases from V and 6 bases from J; bases unmatched to any gene: 6.

This clone has just one count. The CDR3 sequence is CASSHSHYEQYF. In DNA, the CDR3 is TGTGCCAGCAGCCATAGTCACTACGAGCAGTACTTC. The rearrangement uses TRBV11-2 and TRBJ2-7, with D hard to call. CDR3 length equals 12 residues. CDR1 and CDR2 from the germline V gene are SGHAT and FQNNGV. V gave up 5 bases and J gave up 3 bases, with 8 bases separating them.

The chain joins TRBV11-2 to TRBJ2-7, with TRBD1 as a possible D gene (5 bases). Germline lookup yields CDR1 SGHAT and CDR2 FQNNGV. This CDR3 contains 13 residues. Trimming stripped 5 bases from V and 2 bases from J, with 10 bases between. The CDR3 sequence: CASSITGAYEQYF. The CDR3 DNA is TGTGCCAGCAGCATAACAGGTGCCTACGAGCAGTACTTC.

V and J are TRBV6-1 and TRBJ2-7; the match to TRBD1 covers 7 bases. CDR1 is MNHNS, CDR2 SASEGT, per germline. V dropped 7 bases and J dropped 3; count of bases not matched to a gene: 9. The CDR3 loop spans 14 amino acids. CDR3 nucleotide sequence: TGTGCCAGCACCGTGGGGCAGGGGGTCTACGAGCAGTACTTC. Translation: CASTVGQGVYEQYF.

This clone occurred once. The chain has TRBV29-1 and TRBJ2-1; the match to TRBD2 covers 15 bases. Germline values: CDR1 SQVTM, CDR2 ANQGSEA. Losses at the gene ends were 7 bases for V and 3 bases for J; bases not matched to a gene: 10. The CDR3 is 17 amino acids. The CDR3 protein is CSGAGLAGGAHYNEQFF. CDR3 in DNA: TGCAGCGGGGCGGGACTAGCGGGAGGCGCCCACTACAATGAGCAGTTCTTC.

The V call is TRBV2, the J call TRBJ2-7; 9 bases are shared with TRBD1. With V trimmed by 8 bases and J by 4 bases, 9 bases remained unmatched. CDR1 is SNHLY and CDR2 is FYNNEI in the germline V gene. There are 14 residues in the CDR3. CDR3 in amino acids: CASRTGGAWYEQYF. The CDR3 DNA is TGTGCCAGCCGAACAGGGGGCGCATGGTACGAGCAGTACTTC.

The chain is built from TRBV7-2 and TRBJ2-5; no definite D call. The germline V gene has CDR1 SGHTA and CDR2 FQGNSA. CDR3 length equals 13 residues. Trimming stripped 0 bases from V and 3 bases from J, with 5 bases between. The CDR3 DNA is TGTGCCAGCAGCTTAGCGAAGGAAGAGACCCAGTACTTC. This gives the protein CASSLAKEETQYF.

The rearrangement joins TRBV9 to TRBJ2-1; no firm D call. The germline CDR1 and CDR2 sequences are SGDLS and YYNGEE. The CDR3 spans 14 residues. Trimming pared 3 bases from V and 0 bases from J, leaving 7 bases between. CDR3: CASSGTNSYNEQFF. In DNA form, the CDR3 reads TGTGCCAGCAGCGGAACAAACTCCTACAATGAGCAGTTCTTC.

The rearrangement links TRBV11-3 to TRBJ2-1; no clear D. CDR3 length: 15 residues. V was trimmed by 0 bases and J by 7 bases, leaving 13 bases between them. CDR1 and CDR2 (germline): SGHNT, YENEEA. In nucleotides, the CDR3 is TGTGCCAGCAGCTTAGATCGCACAGCTGGGAATGAGCAGTTCTTC. It encodes CASSLDRTAGNEQFF.

The chain joins TRBV30 to TRBJ1-1; D not resolved. CDR3 size: 14 residues. The germline gives CDR1 GTSNPN, CDR2 SVGIG (reference sequence). Trimming stripped 4 bases from V and 0 bases from J, with 12 bases between. CDR3 residues: CAWNSKTMNTEAFF. CDR3 DNA sequence: TGTGCCTGGAACAGTAAGACGATGAACACTGAAGCTTTCTTT.

V and J are TRBV2 and TRBJ2-7; D gene unclear. Between the trimmed V and J ends, which lost 2 bases and 0 bases, there was a span of 8 bases. Germline-derived CDR1 and CDR2 are SNHLY and FYNNEI. There are 14 residues in the CDR3. In DNA, the CDR3 is TGTGCCAGCAGTGAACTCAGAGGCTCCTACGAGCAGTACTTC. This gives the protein CASSELRGSYEQYF. The full variable domain, completed using reference TRBV2 and TRBJ2-7, is EPEVTQTPSHQVTQMGQEVILRCVPISNHLYFYWYRQILGQKVEFLVSFYNNEISEKSEIFDDQFSVERPDGSNFTLKIRSTKLEDSAMYFCASSELRGSYEQYFGPGTRLTVT.

The chain recombines TRBV28 with TRBJ2-7; 9 bases match TRBD1. CDR3 length: 18 residues. J lost 2 bases, V lost 0 bases, and 11 bases had no gene match. CDR1 is MDHEN, CDR2 SYDVKM, per germline. The CDR3, as DNA: TGTGCCAGCAGTTTATGGGGGACAGGGACCACCAAAACCTACGAGCAGTACTTC. Its protein is CASSLWGTGTTKTYEQYF.

The table lists this clone with a few counts. The V call is TRBV2, the J call TRBJ2-7, with D unclear. The CDR3 runs 12 residues. Germline CDR1 reads SNHLY; CDR2 reads FYNNEI. Trimming stripped 6 bases from V and 5 bases from J, with 11 bases between. As DNA, the CDR3 is TGTGCCAGCAGCCCTTGGGCCCACGAGCAGTACTTC. This gives the protein CASSPWAHEQYF.

This rearrangement joins TRBV4-3 to TRBJ1-1; 10 bases fit TRBD1. V gave up 0 bases and J gave up 5 bases; unmatched junction bases: 3. The germline V gene encodes CDR1 LGHNA and CDR2 YSLEER. CDR3 length: 15 amino acids. The CDR3 loop reads CASSQDGQGGTEAFF. CDR3 in DNA: TGCGCCAGCAGCCAAGACGGACAGGGGGGAACTGAAGCTTTCTTT.

This chain links TRBV4-2 with TRBJ2-1, with D possibly called TRBD1 or TRBD2 (5 bases each). The CDR3 length is 12 residues. Trimming stripped 1 base from V and 7 bases from J, with 5 bases between. CDR1 and CDR2 from the germline V gene are LGHNA and YNFKEQ. CDR3 DNA: TGTGCCAGCAGCCAAGGGGGGAATGAGCAGTTCTTC. It encodes CASSQGGNEQFF.

The chain links TRBV5-6 to TRBJ1-6; no clear D gene. Trimming left V 0 bases short and J 7 bases short, with 8 bases between. Germline CDR1 and CDR2: SGHDT and YYEEEE. The CDR3 sequence is 14 residues long. CDR3 DNA: TGTGCCAGCAGCTTGGCCGGGGTCAATTCACCCCTCCACTTT. Residues: CASSLAGVNSPLHF.

The chain uses TRBV6-5 and TRBJ2-7; tentatively, D is TRBD1 (6 bases). The V end lost 6 bases, the J end lost 3 bases, and 9 bases lay between the germline ends. The CDR3 is 12 amino acids. The germline V gene has CDR1 MNHEY and CDR2 SVGAGI. The CDR3 sequence: CASRGQNYEQYF. CDR3 DNA: TGTGCCAGCAGAGGACAGAACTACGAGCAGTACTTC.

The chain links TRBV29-1 to TRBJ2-7; the D gene is possibly TRBD1 (5 bases). Per germline, CDR1 SQVTM and CDR2 ANQGSEA. This CDR3 contains 12 residues. V was cut by 6 bases and J by 2 bases, with 11 bases left in between. The CDR3 is CSVGARAYEQYF. Written as DNA, the CDR3 is TGCAGCGTAGGGGCAAGAGCCTACGAGCAGTACTTC.

V usage is TRBV5-8 and J usage is TRBJ1-1, with 7 bases fitting TRBD1. This CDR3 has 13 residues. The trim removed 4 bases at V and 3 bases at J, leaving 3 bases unmatched. CDR1 and CDR2 (germline): SGHTS, YDEGEE. CDR3: CASSGDRDTEAFF. CDR3 bases: TGTGCCAGCAGCGGTGACAGGGACACTGAAGCTTTCTTT.

V usage is TRBV19 and J usage is TRBJ2-7; 7 bases fit TRBD2. The J segment lost 3 bases and the V segment lost 9 bases, leaving 11 bases of the junction unmatched. Germline V CDR1 and CDR2: LNHDA, SQIVND (reference sequence). This CDR3 is 14 amino acids long. CDR3: CASNPSSGHYEQYF. The CDR3, as DNA: TGTGCCAGCAATCCTTCTAGCGGCCACTACGAGCAGTACTTC.

The rearrangement links TRBV6-5 to TRBJ1-2; D remains unclear. The V gene's germline CDR1 is MNHEY and CDR2 SVGAGI. V was shortened by 4 bases and J by 3 bases, with 15 bases between the two germline ends. This CDR3 has 15 amino acids. The CDR3 loop reads CASSSSKVVDYGYTF. In DNA, the CDR3 is TGTGCCAGCAGTTCCTCTAAAGTTGTGGACTATGGCTACACCTTC.

This clone was found many times. V gene TRBV6-4 combines with J gene TRBJ2-3; 11 bases fit TRBD2. The V segment lost 0 bases and the J segment 4 bases; nucleotides outside the gene matches: 0. From germline, CDR1 is MRHNA and CDR2 SNTAGT. This CDR3 has 15 residues. CDR3 sequence reads: CASSDSSGGADTQYF. In nucleotides, the CDR3 is TGTGCCAGCAGTGACTCTAGCGGGGGGGCAGATACGCAGTATTTT.

CDR3 in amino acids: CASSLGRRQEVLNTEAFF. The CDR3 DNA is TGTGCCAGCAGCTTAGGTAGGAGACAGGAGGTCCTGAACACTGAAGCTTTCTTT. The chain has TRBV7-6 and TRBJ1-1, with a possible D match to TRBD1 (6 bases). CDR3 size: 18 residues. Trimming pared 1 base from V and 0 bases from J, leaving 18 bases between. Germline values: CDR1 SGHVS, CDR2 FNYEAQ.

This sequence joins TRBV2 and TRBJ1-5, with unresolved D. The CDR3 length is 14 residues. Trimming left V 3 bases short and J 7 bases short, with 13 bases between. Germline V gene data show CDR1 as SNHLY and CDR2 as FYNNEI. In DNA form, the CDR3 reads TGTGCCAGCAGTGAGTTCGAGGTCCGACAGCCCCAGCATTTT. Translation: CASSEFEVRQPQHF.

This clone was recorded a few times. The V gene is TRBV28, the J gene TRBJ1-4, with TRBD1 matching over 9 bases. CDR3 length: 17 amino acids. V lost 5 bases and J lost 3; bases outside the gene matches: 10. Germline V gives CDR1 MDHEN, CDR2 SYDVKM. CDR3 in DNA: TGTGCCAGCAGTCCTTACCCGGGACAGGGTGCTAATGAAAAACTGTTTTTT. This encodes CASSPYPGQGANEKLFF. The full variable domain, completed using reference TRBV28 and TRBJ1-4, is DVKVTQSSRYLVKRTGEKVFLECVQDMDHENMFWYRQDPGLGLRLIYFSYDVKMKEKGDIPEGYSVSREKKERFSLILESASTNQTSMYLCASSPYPGQGANEKLFFGSGTQLSVL.